One and the same sample provided the 7 T cell receptor beta chains below, sequenced in a study of OX40 agonist ivuxolimab in advanced cancers. Assay used: immunoSEQ multiplex PCR; TCRdb lists only in-frame clones, some missing. The table records approximately 87,000 clones, roughly 90% of them present only once. The sample here was CD4+ or CD8+ T cells sorted from blood, taken in a trial of the OX40 agonist ivuxolimab. Receptors originate from an adult with an advanced solid tumor such as melanoma, head and neck, liver or kidney cancer.

The chain has TRBV6-6 and TRBJ2-2; D not resolved. CDR1 is MNHNY and CDR2 is SVGAGI in the germline V gene (reference sequence). V lost 2 bases, J lost 4 bases, and 5 bases lay in between. The CDR3 covers 13 residues. Here the CDR3 reads CASSYEATGELFF. The CDR3 DNA follows: TGTGCCAGCAGTTACGAGGCCACCGGGGAGCTGTTTTTT.

The chain joins TRBV29-1 to TRBJ2-1; D unclear. V lost 3 bases to trimming and J lost 2 bases, with 5 bases between them. In germline, CDR1 is SQVTM, CDR2 ANQGSEA. The CDR3 is 12 residues long. The CDR3 DNA follows: TGCAGCGTTGAGGATCCCTACAATGAGCAGTTCTTC. It translates to CSVEDPYNEQFF.

The chain combines TRBV28 with TRBJ2-7, with D possibly being TRBD2 (6 bases). This CDR3 has 16 residues. CDR1 and CDR2 from the germline V gene are MDHEN and SYDVKM. Between the trimmed V and J ends, which lost 5 bases and 2 bases, there was a span of 19 bases. The CDR3 spells CASSPTSTPGPYEQYF. In nucleotides, the CDR3 is TGTGCCAGCAGTCCCACTAGCACCCCAGGCCCCTACGAGCAGTACTTC.

V is TRBV25-1 and J is TRBJ2-1; TRBD2 agrees at 9 bases. V shed 3 bases, J shed 3 bases, and the junction held 9 bases outside the gene matches. The germline V gene encodes CDR1 MGHDK and CDR2 SYGVNS. The CDR3 runs 17 residues. CDR3 DNA sequence: TGTGCCAGCAGTGATGCTGCAAGCGGGAGGTACTACAATGAGCAGTTCTTC. It translates to CASSDAASGRYYNEQFF.

The chain has TRBV5-1 and TRBJ1-4; no reliable D call. Trimming shortened V by 1 base and J by 6 bases, and 7 bases separated the two germline ends. Germline CDR1 and CDR2: SGHRS and YFSETQ. This CDR3 comprises 13 residues. The CDR3 nucleotides read TGCGCCAGCAGCTTGAGGCCAGATGAAAAACTGTTTTTT. Translating gives CASSLRPDEKLFF. Full variable domain (missing parts from reference TRBV5-1 and TRBJ1-4): KAGVTQTPRYLIKTRGQQVTLSCSPISGHRSVSWYQQTPGQGLQFLFEYFSETQRNKGNFPGRFSGRQFSNSRSEMNVSTLELGDSALYLCASSLRPDEKLFFGSGTQLSVL.

This chain links TRBV29-1 with TRBJ1-1; no definite D call. The CDR3 length is 14 residues. V lost 5 bases, J lost 5 bases, and 18 bases lay in between. Germline V CDR1 and CDR2: SQVTM, ANQGSEA. CDR3 in DNA: TGCAGCGTTTCTCGGGCCAACGACCTAACTGAAGCTTTCTTT. Amino acid sequence: CSVSRANDLTEAFF.

The chain is built from TRBV7-2 and TRBJ2-7; no clear D gene. Germline V lookup: CDR1 SGHTA, CDR2 FQGNSA. The CDR3 totals 11 residues. Trimming took off 3 bases at V and 7 bases at J, with 7 bases between the two ends. CDR3 sequence reads: CASSFEREQYF. The CDR3 DNA sequence: TGTGCCAGCAGCTTCGAAAGAGAGCAGTACTTC.